This passage covers 8 T cell receptor beta chains from one sample sequenced in a study of blood T cell repertoires in COVID-19. Generated by immunoSEQ multiplex PCR, the TCRdb table keeps only in-frame clones and is missing some. This table holds hundreds of thousands of clones, about nine tenths found once. Sequencing was performed on PBMCs or T cells enriched from blood (not recorded which). The receptors shown here come from a middle-aged woman who had recovered from COVID-19.

The chain uses TRBV7-3 and TRBJ2-1; no reliable D call. Between the trimmed V and J ends, which lost 1 base and 4 bases, there was a span of 8 bases. CDR1 SGHTA and CDR2 FQGTGA come from the germline V gene. This CDR3 comprises 14 residues. The CDR3 region is CASSLSTNYNEQFF. Here the CDR3 DNA reads TGTGCCAGCAGCTTAAGTACAAATTACAATGAGCAGTTCTTC. Complete variable domain (other parts from reference TRBV7-3 and TRBJ2-1): GAGVSQTPSNKVTEKGKYVELRCDPISGHTALYWYRQSLGQGPEFLIYFQGTGAADDSGLPNDRFFAVRPEGSVSTLKIQRTERGDSAVYLCASSLSTNYNEQFFGPGTRLTVL.

The V and J genes are TRBV19 and TRBJ1-2; D might be TRBD1 (6 bases). The ends were cut back, 7 bases at V and 3 bases at J, with 15 bases in the middle. CDR3 length: 14 amino acids. Germline values: CDR1 LNHDA, CDR2 SQIVND (reference sequence). The CDR3 protein is CASKDPGVYYGYTF. CDR3 sequence (DNA): TGTGCCAGTAAAGACCCAGGGGTTTACTATGGCTACACCTTC.

V and J are TRBV4-1 and TRBJ2-7, with D perhaps matching TRBD1 (6 bases). The germline V gene encodes CDR1 MGHRA and CDR2 YSYEKL. There are 16 residues in the CDR3. V lost 0 bases to trimming and J lost 5 bases, with 17 bases between them. Here the CDR3 reads CASSQDAGALRNEQYF. Written as DNA, the CDR3 is TGCGCCAGCAGCCAAGATGCAGGGGCCTTGCGGAACGAGCAGTACTTC.

J is TRBJ2-1 and V is TRBV28, with no clear D. Germline loops: CDR1 MDHEN, CDR2 SYDVKM. V lost 10 bases and J lost 7, with 11 bases in between. The CDR3 sequence is 11 residues long. In DNA, the CDR3 is TGTGCCACTAGGTCGAATAATGAGCAGTTCTTC. Amino acids: CATRSNNEQFF.

This clone was found once. Additional DNA sequences in this sample encode the identical CDR3. The V gene is TRBV7-2, the J gene TRBJ1-2; 10 positions agree with TRBD1. The junction had 3 bases not matched to a gene; V was cut back by 4 bases and J by 4 bases. The CDR3 is 14 residues long. Germline CDR1 is SGHTA and CDR2 is FQGNSA. In nucleotides, the CDR3 is TGTGCCAGCAGCTCGCGACAGGGGGCCTATGGCTACACCTTC. Its protein product is CASSSRQGAYGYTF.

The chain carries TRBV11-3 and TRBJ2-1, with 8 bases identical to TRBD2. This CDR3 is built from 14 residues. J lost 6 bases, V lost 3 bases, and 4 bases had no gene match. CDR1 and CDR2 from the germline V gene are SGHNT and YENEEA. CDR3 DNA sequence: TGTGCCAGCAGCTTTAGCGGGAAAGGCAATGAGCAGTTCTTC. It translates to CASSFSGKGNEQFF.

The CDR3 nucleotides read TGCGCCAGCAGCCAAGGGGTCGTGCGGGGCCCTAACTATGGCTACACCTTC. Translation: CASSQGVVRGPNYGYTF. The V and J genes are TRBV4-1 and TRBJ1-2; TRBD1 might be the D (5 bases). Germline-derived CDR1 and CDR2 are MGHRA and YSYEKL. The CDR3 totals 17 residues. Deletions cut 1 base from V and 0 bases from J, with 15 bases between.

CDR3 nucleotides: TGCGCCAGCGAGACTAGCGGGGGGTCAGGCACGCAGTATTTT. Translated: CASETSGGSGTQYF. This chain links TRBV10-2 with TRBJ2-3, with 13 bases lining up with TRBD2. There are 14 residues in the CDR3. Germline CDR1 is WSHSY and CDR2 is SAAADI. J lost 9 bases, V lost 8 bases, and 8 bases had no gene match.